The next 29 T cell receptor beta chains were all read from a single sample in a study of OX40 agonist ivuxolimab in advanced cancers. The assay was immunoSEQ multiplex PCR, and TCRdb's table has in-frame clones only and misses some. Here the sample spans about 55,000 clones, roughly 90% being singletons. The sequences come from CD4+ or CD8+ T cells sorted from blood, collected in a trial of the OX40 agonist ivuxolimab. All receptors derive from an adult with an advanced solid tumor such as melanoma, head and neck, liver or kidney cancer.

A single count supports this clone. The J gene is TRBJ2-3, the V gene TRBV2; no clear D. The V gene lost 6 bases and the J gene lost 2 bases, with 21 bases spanning the gap. Germline CDR1 and CDR2: SNHLY and FYNNEI. The CDR3 has 17 amino acids. In DNA, the CDR3 is TGTGCCAGCAGCGTGGACCCCATACCAACCCTCACAGATACGCAGTATTTT. This translates into CASSVDPIPTLTDTQYF. Filled out from reference TRBV2 and TRBJ2-3, the complete variable domain reads EPEVTQTPSHQVTQMGQEVILRCVPISNHLYFYWYRQILGQKVEFLVSFYNNEISEKSEIFDDQFSVERPDGSNFTLKIRSTKLEDSAMYFCASSVDPIPTLTDTQYFGPGTRLTVL.

Note on this clone: Distinct nucleotide sequences in the sample also encode this CDR3. The chain has TRBV29-1 and TRBJ2-2, with 9 bases lining up with TRBD1. This CDR3 is 13 amino acids long. Germline CDR1 reads SQVTM; CDR2 reads ANQGSEA. After removal of 6 bases from V and 4 bases from J, the junction contained 3 bases not matched to a gene. CDR3 sequence: CSVGQGSTGELFF. The CDR3 nucleotides read TGCAGCGTAGGACAGGGGAGCACCGGGGAGCTGTTTTTT.

The V and J genes are TRBV2 and TRBJ1-2, with D uncertain. CDR3 size: 14 residues. In germline, CDR1 is SNHLY, CDR2 FYNNEI. V was pared by 4 bases and J by 8 bases, with 17 bases between. The CDR3: CASSAGPPTKGYTF. The CDR3 nucleotides read TGTGCCAGCAGTGCCGGGCCCCCTACGAAGGGCTACACCTTC.

J is TRBJ2-3 and V is TRBV7-8, with TRBD1 identical over 7 bases. This CDR3 is built from 16 residues. Germline V gene lookup returns CDR1 SGHVS and CDR2 FQNEAQ. After removal of 0 bases from V and 2 bases from J, the junction contained 5 bases not matched to a gene. The CDR3 sequence: CASSLAPGQITDTQYF. The CDR3 nucleotides read TGTGCCAGCAGCTTAGCGCCGGGACAGATCACAGATACGCAGTATTTT. Drawing the rest from reference TRBV7-8 and TRBJ2-3, the complete variable domain is GAGVSQSPRYKVAKRGQDVALRCDPISGHVSLFWYQQALGQGPEFLTYFQNEAQLDKSGLPSDRFFAERPEGSVSTLKIQRTQQEDSAVYLCASSLAPGQITDTQYFGPGTRLTVL.

The V gene is TRBV10-2, the J gene TRBJ2-1, with D hard to call. The CDR3 sequence is 13 residues long. Per germline, CDR1 WSHSY and CDR2 SAAADI. The V end was cut by 0 bases, the J end by 5 bases, with 5 bases between. The CDR3 here is CASSESRNNEQFF. The CDR3 nucleotides are TGCGCCAGCAGTGAGTCCAGAAACAATGAGCAGTTCTTC.

V is TRBV7-6 and J is TRBJ2-1; D gene unclear. This CDR3 spans 15 amino acids. Trimming removed 2 bases from V and 8 bases from J, with 16 bases in between. Germline CDR1 and CDR2: SGHVS and FNYEAQ. The DNA for the CDR3 is TGTGCCAGCAGCTTATCAACCGACCCGCGCCATGAGCAGTTCTTC. Amino acid sequence: CASSLSTDPRHEQFF.

The chain has TRBV30 and TRBJ1-3, with D perhaps TRBD1 (5 bases). Trimming removed 2 bases at V and 1 base at J, with 6 bases between. CDR1 and CDR2 from the germline V gene are GTSNPN and SVGIG (reference sequence). This CDR3 has 13 amino acids. CDR3 amino acids: CAWSKGSGNTIYF. The CDR3 DNA reads TGTGCCTGGAGTAAGGGGTCTGGAAACACCATATATTTT.

The CDR3 region has the DNA TGCGCCAGCAGCTTGGAAACTCGGGGGGCGGATACGCAGTATTTT. It translates to CASSLETRGADTQYF. The V gene is TRBV5-1, the J gene TRBJ2-3; tentatively, D is TRBD2 (7 bases). The V end lost 0 bases, the J end lost 6 bases, and 14 bases lay between the germline ends. The CDR3 is made up of 15 amino acids. Germline CDR1 and CDR2: SGHRS and YFSETQ.

The chain joins TRBV29-1 to TRBJ2-5, with 7 nucleotides matching TRBD2. The junction had 12 bases not matched to a gene; V was cut back by 6 bases and J by 2 bases. Germline assignment: CDR1 SQVTM and CDR2 ANQGSEA. The length of the CDR3 is 15 residues. CDR3 in DNA: TGCAGCGTCGTGACTAGCAGGACCACACAAGAGACCCAGTACTTC. Its translation: CSVVTSRTTQETQYF.

The V call is TRBV12-5, the J call TRBJ1-5; D possibly corresponds to TRBD1 (5 bases). CDR3 length equals 14 residues. V was cut by 3 bases and J by 7 bases, with 13 bases left in between. Germline CDR1 and CDR2: LGHNT and FRNRAP. CDR3 DNA sequence: TGTGCTAGTGGTTTAACGGGGGAGGGCCAGCCCCAGCATTTT. Protein sequence: CASGLTGEGQPQHF.

The V gene is TRBV30, the J gene TRBJ2-7; 8 bases fit TRBD1. Germline loops: CDR1 GTSNPN, CDR2 SVGIG (reference sequence). Trimming cost V 4 bases and J 1 base; bases outside gene matches: 3. The CDR3 covers 13 residues. The CDR3 loop is CAWNRDRSYEQYF. The CDR3 nucleotides read TGTGCCTGGAACCGGGACAGGTCCTACGAGCAGTACTTC.

This clone was recorded once. V and J are TRBV5-1 and TRBJ2-3, with a weak D call TRBD1 (6 bases). V was pared by 3 bases and J by 3 bases, with 14 bases between. The germline CDR1 and CDR2 sequences are SGHRS and YFSETQ. The CDR3 contains 15 residues. CDR3 sequence reads: CASSSRGQKTDTQYF. The CDR3, as DNA: TGCGCCAGCAGCTCCCGTGGACAGAAGACAGATACGCAGTATTTT.

The chain uses TRBV27 and TRBJ2-1; unclear D gene. Germline CDR1 MNHEY, CDR2 SMNVEV (reference sequence). The V and J ends lost 5 bases and 4 bases respectively, with 18 bases between them. The length of the CDR3 is 16 residues. The CDR3 loop is CASSGHGRALYNEQFF. In nucleotides, the CDR3 is TGTGCCAGCAGTGGGCATGGACGCGCCCTTTACAATGAGCAGTTCTTC.

V and J are TRBV7-2 and TRBJ2-3, with D possibly matching TRBD2 (5 bases). Deletions cut 1 base from V and 3 bases from J, with 11 bases between. CDR1 is SGHTA and CDR2 is FQGNSA in the germline V gene. The CDR3 totals 15 residues. As DNA, the CDR3 is TGTGCCAGCAGCTTAGTAGCGAAACGAACAGATACGCAGTATTTT. This gives the protein CASSLVAKRTDTQYF.

The chain recombines TRBV5-6 with TRBJ1-5; D perhaps matches TRBD1 (5 bases). Germline V CDR1 and CDR2: SGHDT, YYEEEE. The V end lost 4 bases, the J end lost 4 bases, and 12 bases lay between the germline ends. CDR3 length equals 14 residues. The CDR3 protein is CASSPFGGNQPQHF. Written as DNA, the CDR3 is TGTGCCAGCAGCCCGTTCGGGGGGAATCAGCCCCAGCATTTT. The full variable domain, completed using reference TRBV5-6 and TRBJ1-5, is DAGVTQSPTHLIKTRGQQVTLRCSPKSGHDTVSWYQQALGQGPQFIFQYYEEEERQRGNFPDRFSGHQFPNYSSELNVNALLLGDSALYLCASSPFGGNQPQHFGDGTRLSIL.

The chain joins TRBV27 to TRBJ2-2; D may be TRBD1 (6 bases). This CDR3 contains 15 residues. V was clipped by 6 bases and J by 1 base, with 12 bases between them. Germline CDR1 and CDR2: MNHEY and SMNVEV (reference sequence). In nucleotides, the CDR3 is TGTGCCAGCAGAAGTGGACAGTGGAACACCGGGGAGCTGTTTTTT. Its translation is CASRSGQWNTGELFF.

A single count supports this clone. In this CDR3 the conserved last residue, phenylalanine or tryptophan, is missing, so a read error is likely. The DNA is omitted, as the CDR3 cannot be located on it reliably, and the CDR3 follows TCRdb's listing. The chain employs TRBV10-2 and TRBJ1-5. Including both end residues, the CDR3 is 10 amino acids long. The germline V gene encodes CDR1 WSHSY and CDR2 SAAADI. The CDR3 spells CASSGTGVWG.

The chain employs TRBV10-1 and TRBJ1-5; a weak D match, TRBD1 (6 bases). The CDR3 is made up of 17 amino acids. The germline V gene has CDR1 WNHNN and CDR2 SYGVQD (reference sequence). Trimming removed 0 bases from V and 3 bases from J, with 15 bases in between. This CDR3 reads CASSESSFDRNNQPQHF. The CDR3 DNA reads TGCGCCAGCAGTGAGTCATCCTTTGACAGGAACAATCAGCCCCAGCATTTT.

This chain uses TRBV30 with TRBJ2-1; the D is unclear. Trimming pared 1 base from V and 8 bases from J, leaving 6 bases between. Germline lookup yields CDR1 GTSNPN and CDR2 SVGIG (reference sequence). The CDR3 length is 11 residues. As DNA, the CDR3 is TGTGCCTGGAGTGACCCGGATGAGCAGTTCTTC. Translation gives CAWSDPDEQFF.

The genes are TRBV2 and TRBJ2-2; D ambiguous. Germline CDR1 SNHLY, CDR2 FYNNEI. The CDR3 length is 13 residues. V lost 2 bases and J lost 5, with 6 bases in between. The CDR3 nucleotides are TGTGCCAGCAGTGAAAGAGCAACCGGGGAGCTGTTTTTT. Translating gives CASSERATGELFF.

The chain combines TRBV30 with TRBJ1-5, with TRBD1 as a possible D gene (6 bases). Trimming took 1 base from V and 1 from J, leaving 11 bases between them. The CDR3 consists of 15 residues. CDR1 GTSNPN and CDR2 SVGIG come from the germline V gene (reference sequence). The CDR3 region has the DNA TGTGCCTGGAGTGCCTTACAGGGAAGCAATCAGCCCCAGCATTTT. It codes for CAWSALQGSNQPQHF.

The CDR3 loop reads CASGGRSNSNQPQHF. The DNA of the CDR3 is TGTGCCAGCGGAGGACGGAGTAATAGCAATCAGCCCCAGCATTTT. The rearrangement uses TRBV6-1 and TRBJ1-5; D is uncertain. V was pared by 8 bases and J by 0 bases, with 14 bases between. The germline CDR1 and CDR2 sequences are MNHNS and SASEGT. The CDR3 is 15 amino acids.

The rearrangement uses TRBV11-2 and TRBJ2-5; 7 bases align to TRBD1. The CDR3 extends over 14 amino acids. Looked up from germline, CDR1 is SGHAT and CDR2 is FQNNGV. With V trimmed by 5 bases and J by 2 bases, 5 bases remained unmatched. The CDR3 region has the DNA TGTGCCAGCAGCCAAATGACAGGGCAAGAGACCCAGTACTTC. Translated, it gives CASSQMTGQETQYF.

The chain combines TRBV10-3 with TRBJ1-1; no definite D call. The CDR3 is 11 residues long. CDR1 is ENHRY and CDR2 is SYGVKD in the germline V gene. The V and J ends lost 6 bases and 1 base respectively, with 3 bases between them. The CDR3 protein is CAIRENTEAFF. Written as DNA, the CDR3 is TGTGCCATCAGGGAGAACACTGAAGCTTTCTTT.

The rearrangement links TRBV28 to TRBJ2-2; perhaps TRBD2 as D (5 bases). CDR1 and CDR2 (germline): MDHEN, SYDVKM. This CDR3 has 12 residues. The V gene lost 8 bases and the J gene lost 7 bases, with 11 bases spanning the gap. CDR3 loop: CASYARGGELFF. The CDR3 nucleotides read TGTGCCAGCTACGCTCGGGGCGGGGAGCTGTTTTTT.

This clone came up a few times. The V call is TRBV30, the J call TRBJ2-4; D is unresolved. The germline CDR1 and CDR2 sequences are GTSNPN and SVGIG (reference sequence). CDR3 length: 12 residues. Trimming pared 0 bases from V and 4 bases from J, leaving 4 bases between. CDR3 sequence: CAWSVGKNIQYF. In nucleotides, the CDR3 is TGTGCCTGGAGTGTAGGGAAAAACATTCAGTACTTC. The full variable domain, rest sourced from reference TRBV30 and TRBJ2-4, is SQTIHQWPATLVQPVGSPLSLECTVEGTSNPNLYWYRQAAGRGLQLLFYSVGIGQISSEVPQNLSASRPQDRQFILSSKKLLLSDSGFYLCAWSVGKNIQYFGAGTRLSVL.

The CDR3 sequence: CAIMGGQNPSTDTQYF. The CDR3 coding sequence is TGTGCCATCATGGGCGGGCAGAACCCTAGCACAGATACGCAGTATTTT. The chain links TRBV10-3 to TRBJ2-3; tentative D call: TRBD2 (5 bases). The CDR3 has 16 residues. CDR1 ENHRY and CDR2 SYGVKD come from the germline V gene. With 7 bases removed from V and 0 bases from J, the gap between germline ends came to 17 bases.

This sequence joins TRBV10-1 and TRBJ2-1; 9 bases agree with TRBD2. CDR1 is WNHNN and CDR2 is SYGVQD in the germline V gene (reference sequence). Trimming cost V 0 bases and J 6 bases; bases outside gene matches: 6. The CDR3 extends over 16 amino acids. CDR3 DNA: TGCGCCAGCAGTGAGTCGTTTTCAGCGGGAGGCAATGAGCAGTTCTTC. It translates to CASSESFSAGGNEQFF.

The chain links TRBV7-8 to TRBJ2-3, with 10 bases aligning to TRBD1. The CDR3 spans 15 residues. V lost 6 bases, J lost 3 bases, and 6 bases stayed unmatched. CDR1 and CDR2 (germline): SGHVS, FQNEAQ. Here the CDR3 reads CASSRDRGGTDTQYF. The DNA for the CDR3 is TGTGCCAGCAGTAGGGACAGGGGAGGTACAGATACGCAGTATTTT.